This TCR beta chain is from a study of Ad26.COV2.S vaccination and SARS-CoV-2 variants. Overall study findings and caveats: Measures of TCR breadth and depth may have fallen short of total T cell responses.

Regarding treatment: approximately 18 received Ad26.COV2.S at low or high dose, single or two shots; 5 received placebo; per-sample allocation not given. Samples were taken on day 63 after the first vaccine or placebo injection. Profiling relied on immunoSEQ multiplex PCR, and the TCRdb table lists in-frame clones only, not all of them. The table lists hundreds of thousands of clones, around 87% of them singletons, with about 3.5% in the top ten. Concerning this clone itself: Its antigen is currently unknown.

The CDR3 is 15 amino acids. V shed 0 bases and J shed 6 bases, with 13 bases lying between them. The germline gives CDR1 SGHRS, CDR2 YFSETQ. This chain joins TRBV5-1 and TRBJ2-4; unclear D gene. The sample here was peripheral blood, taken in a trial of Ad26.COV2.S vaccine versus placebo. The TCR comes from a person aged 18-65 years who received the Ad26.COV2.S COVID-19 vaccine or a placebo. The CDR3 reads CASSLVAGLRNIQYF. The CDR3 nucleotides are TGCGCCAGCAGCTTGGTGGCAGGCCTAAGAAACATTCAGTACTTC.